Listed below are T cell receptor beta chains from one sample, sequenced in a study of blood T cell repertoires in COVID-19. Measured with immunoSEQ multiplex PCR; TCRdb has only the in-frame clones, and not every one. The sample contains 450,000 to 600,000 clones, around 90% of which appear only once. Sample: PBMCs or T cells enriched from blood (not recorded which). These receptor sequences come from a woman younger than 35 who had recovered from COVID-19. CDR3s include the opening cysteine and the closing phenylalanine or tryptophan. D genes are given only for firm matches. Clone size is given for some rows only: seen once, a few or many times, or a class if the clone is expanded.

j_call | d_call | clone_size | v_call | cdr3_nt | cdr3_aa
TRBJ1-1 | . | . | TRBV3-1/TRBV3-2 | TGTGCCAGCAGCCAATACAGGGAGGGCGGTTCGGCTGAAGCTTTCTTT | CASSQYREGGSAEAFF
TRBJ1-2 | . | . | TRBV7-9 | TGTGCCAGCAGCTTACTCTATGGCTACACCTTC | CASSLLYGYTF
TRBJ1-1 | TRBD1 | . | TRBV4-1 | TGCGCCAGCAGCCGGGACAGGGAGGGCACTGAAGCTTTCTTT | CASSRDREGTEAFF
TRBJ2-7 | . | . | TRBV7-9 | TGTGCCAGCAGCTTTACAGCTTACTACGAGCAGTACTTC | CASSFTAYYEQYF
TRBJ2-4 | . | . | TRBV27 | TGTGCCAGCAGTTTACGGGGGGCGAGGAACATTCAGTACTTC | CASSLRGARNIQYF
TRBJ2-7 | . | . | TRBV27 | TGTGCCAGCAGTTCCCCCCCTCGCTACGAGCAGTACTTC | CASSSPPRYEQYF
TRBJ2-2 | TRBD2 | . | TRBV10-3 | TGTGCCATCGGGGGGGACACCGGGGAGCTGTTTTTT | CAIGGDTGELFF
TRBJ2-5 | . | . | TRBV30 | TGTGCCTGGAGTTACGACAAAGAGACCCAGTACTTC | CAWSYDKETQYF
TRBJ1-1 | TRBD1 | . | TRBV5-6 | TGTGCCAGCAGCGTCGGACAGGGGGACACTGAAGCTTTCTTT | CASSVGQGDTEAFF
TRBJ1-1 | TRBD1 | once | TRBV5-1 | TGCGCCAGCAGCTTTACCGGGACAGAAACTGAAGCTTTCTTT | CASSFTGTETEAFF
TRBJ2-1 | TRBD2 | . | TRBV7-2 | TGTGCCAGCAGCCCTAGCGGGACCACCTACAATGAGCAGTTCTTC | CASSPSGTTYNEQFF
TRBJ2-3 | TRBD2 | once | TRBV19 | TGTGCCACCCCACTATGCTGGCGGGAGAGCACAGATACGCAGTATTTT | CATPLCWRESTDTQYF
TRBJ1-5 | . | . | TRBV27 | TGTGCCAGCAGTTCCGGGACGGGAGGGAATCAGCCCCAGCATTTT | CASSSGTGGNQPQHF
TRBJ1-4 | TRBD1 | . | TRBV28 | TGTGCCAGCAGTTTAAGGGACAGTAATGAAAAACTGTTTTTT | CASSLRDSNEKLFF
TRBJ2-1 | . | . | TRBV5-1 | TGCGCCAGCAGCTTGGAGGGGTTTTACAATGAGCAGTTCTTC | CASSLEGFYNEQFF
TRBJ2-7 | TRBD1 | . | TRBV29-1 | TGCAGCGTTAGGACAGGGGGCCGTTACGAGCAGTACTTC | CSVRTGGRYEQYF
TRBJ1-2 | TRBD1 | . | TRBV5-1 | TGCGCCAGCAGCTTGGATGGGGACAGGGCTAACTATGGCTACACCTTC | CASSLDGDRANYGYTF
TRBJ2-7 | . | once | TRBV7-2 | TGTGCCAGCAGCTTAGACAGCAGGTTAGGGGGGTACTTC | CASSLDSRLGGYF
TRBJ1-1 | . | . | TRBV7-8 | TGTGCCAGCAGCTCCCCCACCGGCACTGAAGCTTTCTTT | CASSSPTGTEAFF
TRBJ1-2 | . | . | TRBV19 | TGTGCCAGTAGTCGGACAGAATATGGCTACACCTTC | CASSRTEYGYTF
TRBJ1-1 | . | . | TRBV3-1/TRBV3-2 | TGTGCCAGCAGCCAAGATTGGGGGGTTCAGGTGGGAATGAGAGCTTTCTTT | CASSQDWGVQVGMRAFF
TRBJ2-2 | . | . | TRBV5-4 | TGTGCCAGCAGCAAAACCCGGGACTTCTCCACCGGGGAGCTGTTTTTT | CASSKTRDFSTGELFF
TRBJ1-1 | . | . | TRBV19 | TGTGCCAGTAGTACCGGAAACAGGGTGAACACTGAAGCTTTCTTT | CASSTGNRVNTEAFF
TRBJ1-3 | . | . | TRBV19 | TGTGCCACAAAAGGGGGGGCCGTAGGAGCTGGAAACACCATATATTTT | CATKGGAVGAGNTIYF
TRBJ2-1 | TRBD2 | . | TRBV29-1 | TGCAGCGTTGAGGGTCTGGGGACTAGCGGGGATGAGCAGTTCTTC | CSVEGLGTSGDEQFF
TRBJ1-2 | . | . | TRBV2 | TGTGCCAGCAGTGAAGCCAGGGGAGATGGCTACACCTTC | CASSEARGDGYTF
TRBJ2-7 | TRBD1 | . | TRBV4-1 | TGCGCCAGCAGCGATGGACAGGACGAGCAGTACTTC | CASSDGQDEQYF
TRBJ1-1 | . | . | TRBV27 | TGTGCCAGCAGTGCCTCCGGGGGGTACACTGAAGCTTTCTTT | CASSASGGYTEAFF
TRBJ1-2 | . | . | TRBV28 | TGTGCCAGCACGGTAGGGGGGGCTCCTGGCTACACCTTC | CASTVGGAPGYTF
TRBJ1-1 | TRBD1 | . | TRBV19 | TGTGCCAGTAGCAGACAGGGCGTACTTGAAGCTTTCTTT | CASSRQGVLEAFF
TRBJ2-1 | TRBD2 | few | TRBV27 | TGTGCCAGCAGCGCCCTAGCGGGGGGTAGCAATGAGCAGTTCTTC | CASSALAGGSNEQFF
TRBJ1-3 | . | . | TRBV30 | TGTGCCTGGATGGGGGGGGTCTCTGGAAACACCATATATTTT | CAWMGGVSGNTIYF
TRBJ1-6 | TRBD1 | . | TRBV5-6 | TGTGCCAGCAGCCGCTGGACAGGGACGGGCCTGGATTATAATTCACCCCTCCACTTT | CASSRWTGTGLDYNSPLHF
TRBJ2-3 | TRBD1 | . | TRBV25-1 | TGTGCCAGCAGTGCACGGACAGGGGTGGATACGCAGTATTTT | CASSARTGVDTQYF
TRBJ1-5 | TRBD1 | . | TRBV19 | TGTGCCAGTAGTGATACAGGGGCGGAGGGTCAGCCCCAGCATTTT | CASSDTGAEGQPQHF
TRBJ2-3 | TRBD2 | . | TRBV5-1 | TGCGCCAGCAGCCCGCTAGCGGGGGGAGGTACAGATACGCAGTATTTT | CASSPLAGGGTDTQYF
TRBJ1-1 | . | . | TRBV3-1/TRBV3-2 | TGTGCCAGCAGCCCCGACGATCTGAGAGGATTGGGAGCTTTCTTT | CASSPDDLRGLGAFF
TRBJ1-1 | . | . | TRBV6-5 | TGTGCCAGCAGTTACTCGACCGGGGACACTGAAGCTTTCTTT | CASSYSTGDTEAFF
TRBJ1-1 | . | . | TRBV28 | TGTGCCAGCAGTTTACCGGGCTTGGGGCCGAACACTGAAGCTTTCTTT | CASSLPGLGPNTEAFF
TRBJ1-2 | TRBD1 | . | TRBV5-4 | TGTGCCAGCAGCTTACAGGGGTCTAACTATGGCTACACCTTC | CASSLQGSNYGYTF
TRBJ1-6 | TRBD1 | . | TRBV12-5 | TGTGCTAGTGGTCCCCACACAGGGGGGAGCTCCTATAATTCACCCCTCCACTTT | CASGPHTGGSSYNSPLHF
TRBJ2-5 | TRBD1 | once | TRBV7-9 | TGTGCCAGCAGCTTCCAAGGGGGCGATGGGGGAGAGACCCAGTACTTC | CASSFQGGDGGETQYF
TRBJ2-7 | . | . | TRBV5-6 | TGTGCCAGCAGCTTGGTCGACATTTCCTACGAGCAGTACTTC | CASSLVDISYEQYF
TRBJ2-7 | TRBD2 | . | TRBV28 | TGTGCCAGCGCCCGTACACGGGGGGGGCCTTCCTACGAGCAGTACTTC | CASARTRGGPSYEQYF
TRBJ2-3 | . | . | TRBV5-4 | TGTGCCAGCAGCCTAACTAGTACAAGGGCAGATACGCAGTATTTT | CASSLTSTRADTQYF
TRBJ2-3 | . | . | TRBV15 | TGTGCCACCAGCAGAGGGCAGACTTCGGGAGTTAGGGATACGCAGTATTTT | CATSRGQTSGVRDTQYF
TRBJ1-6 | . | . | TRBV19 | TGTGCCAGTAGTGGGGCCGGCCATAATTCACCCCTCCACTTT | CASSGAGHNSPLHF
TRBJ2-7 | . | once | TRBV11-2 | TGTGCCAGCAGCTTAGACGGGGTAGCCTACGAGCAGTACTTC | CASSLDGVAYEQYF
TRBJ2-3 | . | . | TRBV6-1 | TGTGCCAGCAGTGTATGGGGAGGAGGGGGCACAGATACGCAGTATTTT | CASSVWGGGGTDTQYF
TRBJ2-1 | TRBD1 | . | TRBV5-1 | TGCGCCAGCGCCGTGGGACAGGGAATGGATGAGCAGTTCTTC | CASAVGQGMDEQFF
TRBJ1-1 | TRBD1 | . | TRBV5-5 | TGTGCCAGCAGCGCGGACAGGGGTTACACTGAAGCTTTCTTT | CASSADRGYTEAFF
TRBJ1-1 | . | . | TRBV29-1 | TGCAGCGTTATGGACAGTCCCTTAATGAACACTGAAGCTTTCTTT | CSVMDSPLMNTEAFF
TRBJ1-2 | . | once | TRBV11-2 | TGTGCCAGCAGCCCAGACAGTGTCTATGGCTACACCTTC | CASSPDSVYGYTF
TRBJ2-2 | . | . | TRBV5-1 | TGCGCCAGCAGCTTGAGGGCCGAGTGGGGCGACACCGGGGAGCTGTTTTTT | CASSLRAEWGDTGELFF